The following is a T cell receptor (beta chain) sequence with its context. Original processing methods: The assay estimated nucleated cells by amplifying reference gene primers. Sequencing was performed with immunoSEQ multiplex PCR; in TCRdb, only in-frame clones are kept and a portion is missing. The V and J calls and the clone size are those of that table, but D and trimming were determined from the DNA. This table has about half a million clones, approximately 83% appearing once. V shed 4 bases and J 4 bases; nucleotides not matched to a gene: 13. CDR3 size: 18 residues. CDR1 MDHEN and CDR2 SYDVKM come from the germline V gene. The sample belongs to a study of blood T cell repertoires in COVID-19.

Sequenced sample: peripheral blood. The rearrangement uses TRBV28 and TRBJ2-6; 7 nucleotides agree with TRBD2. The TCR sequence derives from a human donor in a cohort sampled during active COVID-19. The CDR3 nucleotides read TGTGCCAGCAGTTCTAACCCGGGGAGGGCACCAGGGGCCAACGTCCTGACTTTC. Translation: CASSSNPGRAPGANVLTF.